This is a list of T cell receptor beta chains from one sample in a study of control samples from healthy donors and cancer patients. Repertoires were generated with immunoSEQ multiplex PCR, while TCRdb's copy carries only in-frame clones and drops some. This sample has some 74,000 clones, with over 90% found just once. Sequencing input: blood. Every receptor here comes from a woman aged 30 to 39 in good health. Both conserved end residues are part of each CDR3. Fields, in order: V gene, D gene, clone size, J gene, CDR3 DNA, CDR3 protein. The D gene is left open where the match is weak. Expanded clones are given a class, and other clones once, few, many or no size at all.

TRBV15	.	once	TRBJ1-1	TGTGCCACCAGCAGAGAGGCAACGAACAGATGGACAGTACTAAACACTGAAGCTTTCTTT	CATSREATNRWTVLNTEAFF
TRBV15	.	once	TRBJ1-5	TGTGCCACCAGCACAGACAAAGCCTGGAATCAGCCCCAGCATTTT	CATSTDKAWNQPQHF
TRBV28	TRBD1	.	TRBJ1-5	TGTGCCAGCAGTTGGACAGGTAATCAGCCCCAGCATTTT	CASSWTGNQPQHF
TRBV4-2	TRBD1	.	TRBJ1-1	TGTGCCAGCAGCCGTGAGACAGGGACGAACACTGAAGCTTTCTTT	CASSRETGTNTEAFF
TRBV5-6	.	.	TRBJ1-2	TGTGCCAGCAGCTTGTCTAACTATGGCTACACCTTC	CASSLSNYGYTF
TRBV5-1	TRBD1	.	TRBJ2-1	TGCGCCAGCTCTCTTTTACAGGGGGCAATAAATGAGCAGTTCTTC	CASSLLQGAINEQFF
TRBV3-1/TRBV3-2	TRBD1	.	TRBJ2-7	TGTGCCAGCAGCCCCCCGGAATACAGGGGAACCTACGAGCAGTACTTC	CASSPPEYRGTYEQYF
TRBV5-1	.	.	TRBJ1-2	TGCGCCAGCAGCCCGGGCGGGTACGACTATGGCTACACCTTC	CASSPGGYDYGYTF
TRBV18	TRBD1	.	TRBJ1-1	TGTGCCAGCTCACGCGAGGACAGGGTTTACACTGAAGCTTTCTTT	CASSREDRVYTEAFF
TRBV5-4	TRBD1	.	TRBJ2-7	TGTGCCAGCAGCTTACCCGGACAGGGAACCCCAAACGAGCAGTACTTC	CASSLPGQGTPNEQYF
TRBV19	.	once	TRBJ1-5	TGTGCCAGTAGCACGCACCGCTCCGGGGGAAAGGATCAGCCCCAGCATTTT	CASSTHRSGGKDQPQHF
TRBV10-2	.	.	TRBJ1-1	TGCGCCAGCAGTGAGGCTGGGGGAGCTGAAGCTTTCTTT	CASSEAGGAEAFF
TRBV5-3	.	.	TRBJ2-2	TGTGCCAGAAGCTTGGCCCCGGGGTACACCGGGGAGCTGTTTTTT	CARSLAPGYTGELFF
TRBV9	.	.	TRBJ1-2	TGTGCCAGCAGCGTAGGGCAGGGTGATCTTGGCGGCTACACCTTC	CASSVGQGDLGGYTF
TRBV7-3	TRBD1	few	TRBJ2-1	TGTGCCAGCAGCTTGACAGGGCTTTCCCATGAGCAGTTCTTC	CASSLTGLSHEQFF
TRBV7-9	TRBD1	.	TRBJ1-1	TGTGCCAGCAGGGGAAACAGGGGGACCAACACTGAAGCTTTCTTT	CASRGNRGTNTEAFF
TRBV27	.	.	TRBJ2-1	TGTGCCAGCAGTTTATCGGGAGCGACCGCCTACAATGAGCAGTTCTTC	CASSLSGATAYNEQFF
TRBV28	TRBD1	.	TRBJ2-7	TGTGCCAGCAGTCCCGGGACAGGTGGGTACGAGCAGTACTTC	CASSPGTGGYEQYF
TRBV4-1	.	.	TRBJ2-2	TGCGCCAGCAGCCACCCTAAGGGGGGGGGCGGCACCGGGGAGCTGTTTTTT	CASSHPKGGGGTGELFF
TRBV9	.	.	TRBJ2-1	TGTGCCAGCTCGGTCCGGGAGATTTACAATGAGCAGTTCTTC	CASSVREIYNEQFF
TRBV29-1	.	.	TRBJ1-2	TGCAGCGTTGTATACAGGTCGGACTATGGCTACACCTTC	CSVVYRSDYGYTF
TRBV2	.	.	TRBJ1-5	TGTGCCAGCAGTGAGGAGGGCAATCAGCCCCAGCATTTT	CASSEEGNQPQHF